This TCR beta chain was recovered during a study of type 1 regulatory T cells. Study context: T-allo10 is an in vitro-generated, Tr1-enriched CD4 T cell product specific for alloantigen.

The germline gives CDR1 ENHRY, CDR2 SYGVKD. The V and J ends lost 11 bases and 5 bases respectively, with 16 bases between them. This CDR3 spans 12 amino acids. TCRdb used MiXCR to reprocess the reads, holding one entry per CDR3 protein. This table holds about 97,000 distinct CDR3 sequences, about a third found once. The chain carries TRBV10-3 and TRBJ2-7; the D gene is possibly TRBD2 (7 bases). The TCR was taken from a human donor in good health. The source material was CD4+ T cells, either the whole sample or a sorted fraction (not recorded which). The CDR3 coding sequence is TGTGCCTCGGTGGGGGAGGGGGACGAGCAGTACTTC. This encodes CASVGEGDEQYF.